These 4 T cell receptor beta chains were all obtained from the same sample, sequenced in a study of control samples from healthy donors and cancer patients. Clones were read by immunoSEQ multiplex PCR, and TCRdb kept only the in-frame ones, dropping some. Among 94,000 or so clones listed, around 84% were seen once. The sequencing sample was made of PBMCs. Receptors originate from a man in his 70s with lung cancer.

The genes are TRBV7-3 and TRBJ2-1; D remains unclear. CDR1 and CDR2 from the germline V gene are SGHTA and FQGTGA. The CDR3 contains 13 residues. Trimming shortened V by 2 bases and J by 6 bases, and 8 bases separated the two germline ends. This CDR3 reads CASSLGSGNEQFF. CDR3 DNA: TGTGCCAGCAGCTTAGGTTCTGGCAATGAGCAGTTCTTC.

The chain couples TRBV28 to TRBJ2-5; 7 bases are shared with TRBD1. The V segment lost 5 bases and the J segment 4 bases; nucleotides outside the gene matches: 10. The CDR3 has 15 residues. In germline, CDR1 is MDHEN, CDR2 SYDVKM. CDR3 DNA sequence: TGTGCCAGCAGTAGAAGACAGGGTCTAAGAGAGACCCAGTACTTC. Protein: CASSRRQGLRETQYF.

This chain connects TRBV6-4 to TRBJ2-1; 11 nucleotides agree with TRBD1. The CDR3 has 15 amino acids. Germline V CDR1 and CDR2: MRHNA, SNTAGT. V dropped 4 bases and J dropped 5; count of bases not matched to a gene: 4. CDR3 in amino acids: CASSARTGGHNEQFF. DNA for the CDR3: TGTGCCAGCAGTGCCAGGACAGGGGGCCACAATGAGCAGTTCTTC.

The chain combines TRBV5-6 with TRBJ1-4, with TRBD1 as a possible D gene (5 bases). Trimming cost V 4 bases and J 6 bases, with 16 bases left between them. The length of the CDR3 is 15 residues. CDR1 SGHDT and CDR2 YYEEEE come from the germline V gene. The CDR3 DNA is TGTGCCAGCAGCGGGCTGGGTGTAGGGGATGAAAAACTGTTTTTT. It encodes CASSGLGVGDEKLFF.